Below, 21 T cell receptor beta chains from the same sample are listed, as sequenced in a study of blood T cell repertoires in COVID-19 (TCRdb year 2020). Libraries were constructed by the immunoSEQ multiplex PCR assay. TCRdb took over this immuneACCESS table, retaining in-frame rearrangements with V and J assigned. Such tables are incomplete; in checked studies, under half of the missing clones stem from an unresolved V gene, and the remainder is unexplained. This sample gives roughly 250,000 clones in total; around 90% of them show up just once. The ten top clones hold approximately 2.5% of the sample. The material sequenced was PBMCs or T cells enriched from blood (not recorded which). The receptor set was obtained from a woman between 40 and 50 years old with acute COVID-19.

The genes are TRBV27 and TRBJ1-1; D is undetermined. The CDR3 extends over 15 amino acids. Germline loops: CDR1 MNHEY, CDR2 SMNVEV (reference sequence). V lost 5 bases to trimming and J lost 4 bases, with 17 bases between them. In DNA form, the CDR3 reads TGTGCCAGCAGTCCGATGGCCGCCCTTGCCACTGAAGCTTTCTTT. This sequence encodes CASSPMAALATEAFF.

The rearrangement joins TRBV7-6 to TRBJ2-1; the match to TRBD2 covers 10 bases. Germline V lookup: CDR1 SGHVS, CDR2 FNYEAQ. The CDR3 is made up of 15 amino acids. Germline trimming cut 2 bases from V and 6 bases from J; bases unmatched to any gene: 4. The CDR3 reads CASSLLAGVSNEQFF. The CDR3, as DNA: TGTGCCAGCAGCTTACTAGCGGGAGTCTCCAATGAGCAGTTCTTC.

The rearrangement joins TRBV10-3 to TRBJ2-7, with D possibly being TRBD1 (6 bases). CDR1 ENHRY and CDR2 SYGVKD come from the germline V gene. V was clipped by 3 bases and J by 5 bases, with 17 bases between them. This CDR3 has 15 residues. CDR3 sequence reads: CAISDPGEVSHEQYF. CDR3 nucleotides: TGTGCCATCAGTGACCCAGGGGAAGTTTCCCACGAGCAGTACTTC.

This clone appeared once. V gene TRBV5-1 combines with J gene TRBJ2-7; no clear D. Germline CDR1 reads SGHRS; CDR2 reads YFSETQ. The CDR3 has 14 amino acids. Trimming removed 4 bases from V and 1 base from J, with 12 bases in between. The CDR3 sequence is CASSQAFESYEQYF. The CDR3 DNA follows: TGCGCCAGCAGCCAGGCGTTCGAATCCTACGAGCAGTACTTC. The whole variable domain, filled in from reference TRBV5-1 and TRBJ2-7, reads KAGVTQTPRYLIKTRGQQVTLSCSPISGHRSVSWYQQTPGQGLQFLFEYFSETQRNKGNFPGRFSGRQFSNSRSEMNVSTLELGDSALYLCASSQAFESYEQYFGPGTRLTVT.

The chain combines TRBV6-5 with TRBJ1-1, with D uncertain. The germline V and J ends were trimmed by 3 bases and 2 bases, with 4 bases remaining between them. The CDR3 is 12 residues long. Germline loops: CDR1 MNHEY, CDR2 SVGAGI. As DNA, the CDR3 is TGTGCCAGCAGTTATCCTAACACTGAAGCTTTCTTT. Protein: CASSYPNTEAFF.

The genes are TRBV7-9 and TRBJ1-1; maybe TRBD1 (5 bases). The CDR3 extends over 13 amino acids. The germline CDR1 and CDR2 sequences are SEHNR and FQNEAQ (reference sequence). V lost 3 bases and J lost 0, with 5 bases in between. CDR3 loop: CASSLTVNTEAFF. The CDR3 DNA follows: TGTGCCAGCAGCTTGACAGTGAACACTGAAGCTTTCTTT.

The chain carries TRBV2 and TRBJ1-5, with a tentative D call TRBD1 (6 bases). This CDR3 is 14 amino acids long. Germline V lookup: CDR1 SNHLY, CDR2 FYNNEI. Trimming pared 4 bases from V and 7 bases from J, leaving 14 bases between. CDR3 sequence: CASSVRGARQPQHF. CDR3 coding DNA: TGTGCCAGCAGTGTCCGGGGGGCGAGGCAGCCCCAGCATTTT.

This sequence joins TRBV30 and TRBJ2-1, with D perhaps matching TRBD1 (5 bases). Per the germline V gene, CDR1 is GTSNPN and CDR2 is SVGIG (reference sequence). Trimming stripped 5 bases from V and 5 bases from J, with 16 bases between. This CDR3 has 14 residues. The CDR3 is CAWAAGANHNEQFF. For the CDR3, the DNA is TGTGCCTGGGCAGCTGGGGCCAATCACAATGAGCAGTTCTTC. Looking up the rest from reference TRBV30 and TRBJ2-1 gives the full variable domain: SQTIHQWPATLVQPVGSPLSLECTVEGTSNPNLYWYRQAAGRGLQLLFYSVGIGQISSEVPQNLSASRPQDRQFILSSKKLLLSDSGFYLCAWAAGANHNEQFFGPGTRLTVL.

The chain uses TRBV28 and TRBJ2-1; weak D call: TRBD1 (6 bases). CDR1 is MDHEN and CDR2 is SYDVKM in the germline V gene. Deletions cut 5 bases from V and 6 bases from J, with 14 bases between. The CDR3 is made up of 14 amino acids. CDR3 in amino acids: CASSHRARPNEQFF. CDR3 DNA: TGTGCCAGCAGTCACAGGGCGCGGCCCAATGAGCAGTTCTTC.

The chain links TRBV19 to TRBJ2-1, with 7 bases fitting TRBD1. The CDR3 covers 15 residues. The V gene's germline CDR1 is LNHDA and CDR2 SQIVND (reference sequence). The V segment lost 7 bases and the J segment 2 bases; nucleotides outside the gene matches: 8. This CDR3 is CASTHSGGPYNEQFF. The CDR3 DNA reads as TGTGCCAGTACCCATTCAGGGGGACCCTACAATGAGCAGTTCTTC.

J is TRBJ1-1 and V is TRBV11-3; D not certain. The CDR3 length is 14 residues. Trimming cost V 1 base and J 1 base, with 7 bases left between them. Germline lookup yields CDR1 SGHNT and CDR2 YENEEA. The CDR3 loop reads CASSLAPGNTEAFF. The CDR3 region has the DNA TGTGCCAGCAGCTTAGCTCCAGGGAACACTGAAGCTTTCTTT.

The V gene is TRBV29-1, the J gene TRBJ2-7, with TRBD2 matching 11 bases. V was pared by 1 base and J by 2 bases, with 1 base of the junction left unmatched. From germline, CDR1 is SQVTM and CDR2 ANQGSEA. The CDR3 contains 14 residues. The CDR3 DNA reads TGCAGCGTTGAAGTAGCGGGAGGGCCCTACGAGCAGTACTTC. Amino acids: CSVEVAGGPYEQYF.

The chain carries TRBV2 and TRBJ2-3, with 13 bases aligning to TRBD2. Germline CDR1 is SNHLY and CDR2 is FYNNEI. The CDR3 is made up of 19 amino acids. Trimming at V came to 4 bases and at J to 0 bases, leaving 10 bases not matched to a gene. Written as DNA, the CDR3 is TGTGCCAGCAGTGTGGCGACTAGCGGGAGGTCCAAGAGCACAGATACGCAGTATTTT. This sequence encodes CASSVATSGRSKSTDTQYF.

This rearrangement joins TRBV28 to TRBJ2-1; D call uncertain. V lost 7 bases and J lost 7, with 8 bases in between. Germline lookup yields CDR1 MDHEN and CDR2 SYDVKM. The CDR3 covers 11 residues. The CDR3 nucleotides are TGTGCCAGCACCAATCGGAATGAGCAGTTCTTC. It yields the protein CASTNRNEQFF. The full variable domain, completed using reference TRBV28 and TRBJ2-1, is DVKVTQSSRYLVKRTGEKVFLECVQDMDHENMFWYRQDPGLGLRLIYFSYDVKMKEKGDIPEGYSVSREKKERFSLILESASTNQTSMYLCASTNRNEQFFGPGTRLTVL.

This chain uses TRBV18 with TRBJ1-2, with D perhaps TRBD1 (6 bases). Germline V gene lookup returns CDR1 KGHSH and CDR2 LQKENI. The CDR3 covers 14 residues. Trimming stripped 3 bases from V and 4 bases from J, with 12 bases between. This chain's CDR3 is CASSPADSLYGYTF. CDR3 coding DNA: TGTGCCAGCTCACCGGCGGACAGCCTCTATGGCTACACCTTC.

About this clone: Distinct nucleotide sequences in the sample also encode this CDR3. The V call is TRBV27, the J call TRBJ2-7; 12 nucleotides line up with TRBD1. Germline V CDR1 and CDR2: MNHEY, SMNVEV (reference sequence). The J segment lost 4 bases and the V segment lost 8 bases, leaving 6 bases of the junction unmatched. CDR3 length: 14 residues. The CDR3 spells CASSPGQGAYEQYF. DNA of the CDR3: TGTGCCAGCTCCCCGGGACAGGGGGCTTACGAGCAGTACTTC.

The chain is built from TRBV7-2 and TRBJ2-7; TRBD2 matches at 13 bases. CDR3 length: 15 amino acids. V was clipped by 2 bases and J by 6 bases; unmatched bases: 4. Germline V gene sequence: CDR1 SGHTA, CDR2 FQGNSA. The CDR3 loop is CASSLRLAGGTEQYF. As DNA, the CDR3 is TGTGCCAGCAGCTTAAGACTAGCGGGAGGTACCGAGCAGTACTTC.

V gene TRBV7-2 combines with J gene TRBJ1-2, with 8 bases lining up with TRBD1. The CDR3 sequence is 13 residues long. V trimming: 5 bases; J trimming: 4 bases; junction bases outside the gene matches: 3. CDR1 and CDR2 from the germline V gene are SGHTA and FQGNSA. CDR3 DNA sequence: TGTGCCAGCAGCCGACAGGGGACCTATGGCTACACCTTC. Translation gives CASSRQGTYGYTF. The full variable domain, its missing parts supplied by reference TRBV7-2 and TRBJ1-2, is GAGVSQSPSNKVTEKGKDVELRCDPISGHTALYWYRQSLGQGLEFLIYFQGNSAPDKSGLPSDRFSAERTGGSVSTLTIQRTQQEDSAVYLCASSRQGTYGYTFGSGTRLTVV.

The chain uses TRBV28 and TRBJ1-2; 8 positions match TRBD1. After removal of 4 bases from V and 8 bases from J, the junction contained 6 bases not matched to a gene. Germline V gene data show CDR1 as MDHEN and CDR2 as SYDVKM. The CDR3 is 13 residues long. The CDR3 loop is CASSYRPGGGYTF. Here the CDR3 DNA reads TGTGCCAGCAGTTATAGACCAGGGGGCGGCTACACCTTC.

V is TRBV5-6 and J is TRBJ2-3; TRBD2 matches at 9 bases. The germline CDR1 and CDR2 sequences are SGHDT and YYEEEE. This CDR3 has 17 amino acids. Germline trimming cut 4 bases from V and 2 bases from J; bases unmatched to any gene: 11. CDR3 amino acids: CASSGRAGGLITDTQYF. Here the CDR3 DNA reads TGTGCCAGCAGCGGGAGAGCGGGGGGTCTGATCACAGATACGCAGTATTTT.

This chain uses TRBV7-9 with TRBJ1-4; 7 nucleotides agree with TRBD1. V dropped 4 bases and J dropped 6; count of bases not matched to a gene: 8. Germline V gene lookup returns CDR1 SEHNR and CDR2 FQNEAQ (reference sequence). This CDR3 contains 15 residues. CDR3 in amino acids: CASSSQGRKDEKLFF. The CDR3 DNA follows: TGTGCCAGCAGCTCACAGGGGAGGAAGGATGAAAAACTGTTTTTT. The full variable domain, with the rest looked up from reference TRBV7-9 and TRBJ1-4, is DTGVSQNPRHKITKRGQNVTFRCDPISEHNRLYWYRQTLGQGPEFLTYFQNEAQLEKSRLLSDRFSAERPKGSFSTLEIQRTEQGDSAMYLCASSSQGRKDEKLFFGSGTQLSVL.